This T cell receptor (beta chain) stems from a study of T cell therapy after organ transplantation. Trimming left V 7 bases short and J 5 bases short, with 26 bases between. CDR3 length: 17 amino acids. The germline V gene has CDR1 SGHVS and CDR2 FQNEAQ. Notes on this clone: No antigen is known for it.

Assay used: immunoSEQ multiplex PCR; TCRdb lists only in-frame clones, some missing. The sample has 44,000 or so clones; 94% are singletons. Sequenced here: CD8+ T cells from blood, sampled before autologous CMV-specific T cell therapy. The chain couples TRBV7-8 to TRBJ1-1, with TRBD1 as a possible D gene (5 bases). The TCR was taken from a human patient who had received a solid organ transplant and had CMV disease. The CDR3 reads CASTQSQIGAQLTEAFF. CDR3 bases: TGTGCCAGCACCCAATCCCAAATAGGGGCGCAGTTAACTGAAGCTTTCTTT.